Listed here is a single TCR beta chain. This sample stems from a study of cytomegalovirus exposure and HLA in healthy donors. Primers: 60 Vbeta forward and 13 Jbeta reverse. This table comes from immunoSEQ multiplex PCR, and its TCRdb copy is limited to in-frame clones, with some not included. This sample has 150,000 to 200,000 clones, with over 70% found just once. This CDR3 has 14 amino acids. The germline V gene has CDR1 SGHRS and CDR2 YFSETQ. Trimming took 3 bases from V and 6 from J, leaving 14 bases between them. The sequence was collected from a woman in her 50s in good health and CMV-seropositive. The J gene is TRBJ2-3, the V gene TRBV5-1; TRBD2 might be the D (6 bases). Sequencing was carried out using PBMCs. CDR3 bases: TGCGCCAGCAGCTCCCCCGGGGGAGAGGATACGCAGTATTTT. Its protein is CASSSPGGEDTQYF. Combining the CDR3 with reference TRBV5-1 and TRBJ2-3 gives the whole variable domain KAGVTQTPRYLIKTRGQQVTLSCSPISGHRSVSWYQQTPGQGLQFLFEYFSETQRNKGNFPGRFSGRQFSNSRSEMNVSTLELGDSALYLCASSSPGGEDTQYFGPGTRLTVL.